This TCR beta chain was recorded in a study of identical twins. Each cDNA held unique molecular identifiers, and template switching gave it a universal primer site. Each CDR3 protein gets one entry after TCRdb re-called the 5' RACE reads with MiXCR. Among more than 1.5 million distinct CDR3 sequences, roughly 35% were seen once, and the ten largest hold more than 0.25%. CDR1 is MNHEY, CDR2 SMNVEV, per germline (reference sequence). The ends lost 2 bases at V and 1 base at J; junction bases unmatched: 5. The CDR3 is made up of 16 amino acids. Everyone who gave samples was a healthy Caucasian. Sequencing used cord blood. V gene TRBV27 combines with J gene TRBJ2-5, with 9 bases aligning to TRBD2. This TCR came from a newborn girl in good health. The CDR3 spells CASSLPIAGAQETQYF. The CDR3 bases are TGTGCCAGCAGTTTACCCATAGCGGGAGCCCAAGAGACCCAGTACTTC.